This T cell receptor beta chain was observed in a study of technical replicates of blood from a handful of donors (dated by TCRdb to about 2017). Including the terminal cysteine and phenylalanine, the CDR3 comprises 16 residues. This entry keeps only the CDR3 DNA: 48 bases, framed from base 1. As encoded in the germline V gene, CDR1 is SGHAT while CDR2 is FQNNGV. Germline trimming: 3 bases from V, 4 bases from J; junction bases outside gene matches: 6. Library construction relied on the immunoSEQ multiplex PCR assay. TCRdb took over this immuneACCESS table, retaining in-frame rearrangements with V and J assigned. Such tables are incomplete; in checked studies, under half of the missing clones stem from an unresolved V gene, and the remainder is unexplained. The sample includes more than 80,000 clones, with 96% observed a single time. About 0.33% of the sample is held by the ten biggest clonotypes.

This clone was seen only once. Its antigen is still unknown. Qualities for individual bases were not recorded, and no much larger clone is one base off. Sample: T cells isolated from PBMCs. This receptor was identified in a human donor in good health. This chain joins TRBV11-2 to TRBJ2-2; TRBD2 aligns with 9 central bases. The nucleotide sequence is TGTGCCAGCAGCTTTCCTAGCGGGACGGCCACCGGGGAGCTGTTTTTT. It translates to CASSFPSGTATGELFF.